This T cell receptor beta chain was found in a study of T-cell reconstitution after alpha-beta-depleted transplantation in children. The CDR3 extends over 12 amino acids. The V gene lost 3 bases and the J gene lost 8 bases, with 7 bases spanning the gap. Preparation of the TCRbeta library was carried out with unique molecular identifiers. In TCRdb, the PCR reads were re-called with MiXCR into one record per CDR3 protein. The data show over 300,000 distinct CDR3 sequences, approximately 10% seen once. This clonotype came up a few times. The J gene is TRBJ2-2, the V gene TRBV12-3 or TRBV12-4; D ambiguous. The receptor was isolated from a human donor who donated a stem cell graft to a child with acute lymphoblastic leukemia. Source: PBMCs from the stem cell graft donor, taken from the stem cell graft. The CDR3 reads CASSFHGGELFF. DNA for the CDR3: TGTGCCAGCAGTTTTCATGGGGGGGAGCTGTTTTTT.